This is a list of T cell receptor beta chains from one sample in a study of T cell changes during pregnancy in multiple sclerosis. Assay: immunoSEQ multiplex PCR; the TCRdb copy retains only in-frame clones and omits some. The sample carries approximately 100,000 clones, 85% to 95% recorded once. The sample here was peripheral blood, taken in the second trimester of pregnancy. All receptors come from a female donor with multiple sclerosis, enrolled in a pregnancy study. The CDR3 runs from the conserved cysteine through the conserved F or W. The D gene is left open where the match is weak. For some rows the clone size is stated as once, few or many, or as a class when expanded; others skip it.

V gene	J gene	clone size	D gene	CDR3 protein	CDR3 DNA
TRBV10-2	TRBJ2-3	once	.	CASSGPVIPSTDTQYF	TGCGCCAGCAGTGGCCCAGTTATACCTAGCACAGATACGCAGTATTTT
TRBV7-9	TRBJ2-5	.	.	CASSLAGLKETQYF	TGTGCCAGCAGCCTGGCCGGGTTAAAAGAGACCCAGTACTTC
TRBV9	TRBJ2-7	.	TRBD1	CASSVAQGGYEQYF	TGCGCCAGCAGCGTAGCACAGGGGGGCTACGAGCAGTACTTC
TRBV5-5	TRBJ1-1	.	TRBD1	CASSSGQGRENTEAFF	TGTGCCAGCAGCTCGGGACAGGGGAGGGAGAACACTGAAGCTTTCTTT
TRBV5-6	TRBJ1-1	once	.	CASSLAPGRVTEAFF	TGTGCCAGCAGCTTGGCCCCAGGCCGAGTCACTGAAGCTTTCTTT
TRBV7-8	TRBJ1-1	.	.	CASSLGGGTEAFF	TGTGCCAGCAGCTTAGGGGGCGGAACTGAAGCTTTCTTT
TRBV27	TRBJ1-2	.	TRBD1	CASSLWDRGPGYTF	TGTGCCAGCAGTTTATGGGACAGGGGGCCTGGCTACACCTTC
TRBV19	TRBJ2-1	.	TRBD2	CASSSQQGRLAGYNNEQFF	TGTGCCAGTAGTTCCCAACAAGGCCGACTAGCGGGGTATAACAATGAGCAGTTCTTC
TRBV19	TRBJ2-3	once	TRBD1	CASTRTGMTDTQYF	TGTGCCAGTACGAGGACAGGGATGACAGATACGCAGTATTTT
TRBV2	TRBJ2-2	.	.	CASSEWLGGTGELFF	TGTGCCAGCAGTGAATGGCTGGGGGGCACCGGGGAGCTGTTTTTT
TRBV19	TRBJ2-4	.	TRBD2	CASSSRLAGDNVDKNIQYF	TGTGCCAGTAGTTCCCGACTAGCGGGAGATAATGTTGACAAAAACATTCAGTACTTC
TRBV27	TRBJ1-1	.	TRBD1	CASSPGGTEAFF	TGTGCCAGCAGCCCAGGGGGTACTGAAGCTTTCTTT
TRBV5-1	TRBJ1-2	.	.	CASSLEMNRVYGYTF	TGCGCCAGCAGCTTGGAGATGAACAGGGTTTATGGCTACACCTTC
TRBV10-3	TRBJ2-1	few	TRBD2	CAIGGSGRDEQFF	TGTGCCATCGGGGGTAGCGGGAGGGATGAGCAGTTCTTC
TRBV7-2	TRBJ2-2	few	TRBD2	CASSLGLAASTGELFF	TGTGCCAGCAGCCTAGGACTAGCGGCGAGTACCGGGGAGCTGTTTTTT
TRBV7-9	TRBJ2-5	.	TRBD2	CASSLGSGGETQYF	TGTGCCAGCAGCTTAGGGTCGGGGGGAGAGACCCAGTACTTC
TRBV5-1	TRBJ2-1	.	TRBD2	CASQGDKAGAYNEQFF	TGCGCCAGCCAAGGAGACAAAGCGGGGGCCTACAATGAGCAGTTCTTC
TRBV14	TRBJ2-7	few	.	CASSQRWALVYEQYF	TGTGCCAGCAGCCAAAGGTGGGCTCTGGTTTACGAGCAGTACTTC
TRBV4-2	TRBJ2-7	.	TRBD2	CASSQERGLAGESNEQYF	TGTGCCAGCAGCCAAGAAAGGGGACTAGCGGGAGAGTCCAACGAGCAGTACTTC
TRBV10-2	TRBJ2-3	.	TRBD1	CASSGTGRVGTDTQYF	TGCGCCAGCAGCGGGACAGGGAGAGTCGGCACAGATACGCAGTATTTT
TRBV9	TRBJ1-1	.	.	CASGGRGGTEAFF	TGTGCCAGCGGTGGCAGGGGAGGGACTGAAGCTTTCTTT
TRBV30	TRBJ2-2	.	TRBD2	CAWLRGLAVTGELFF	TGTGCCTGGTTAAGGGGACTAGCGGTCACCGGGGAGCTGTTTTTT
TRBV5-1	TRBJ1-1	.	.	CASSLGPAREAFF	TGCGCCAGCAGCTTGGGGCCCGCTCGTGAAGCTTTCTTT
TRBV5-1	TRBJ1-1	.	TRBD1	CASSPQGQENTEAFF	TGCGCCAGCAGCCCACAGGGACAGGAGAACACTGAAGCTTTCTTT
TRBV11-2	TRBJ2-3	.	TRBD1	CASSSGGLGTDTQYF	TGTGCCAGCAGCTCAGGGGGCTTGGGCACAGATACGCAGTATTTT
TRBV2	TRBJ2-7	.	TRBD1	CASRTTGGASEQYF	TGTGCCAGCAGGACAACAGGGGGCGCGTCCGAGCAGTACTTC
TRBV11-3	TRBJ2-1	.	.	CASSARQSPHEQFF	TGTGCCAGCAGCGCCCGTCAAAGCCCCCATGAGCAGTTCTTC
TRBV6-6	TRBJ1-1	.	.	CASSYSHREAFF	TGTGCCAGCAGTTACTCGCACAGGGAAGCTTTCTTT
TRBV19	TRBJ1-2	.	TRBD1	CASTPTLQGHYGYTF	TGTGCCAGTACCCCGACCTTACAGGGGCACTATGGCTACACCTTC
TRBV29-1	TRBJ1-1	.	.	CSVRGRANTEAFF	TGCAGCGTTCGCGGCAGGGCGAACACTGAAGCTTTCTTT
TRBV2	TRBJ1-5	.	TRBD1	CASSFRVPDREDQPQHF	TGTGCCAGCAGTTTCAGAGTCCCGGACAGGGAGGATCAGCCCCAGCATTTT
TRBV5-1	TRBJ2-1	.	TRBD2	CASSFTTSGGKGNEQFF	TGCGCCAGCAGCTTCACGACTAGCGGGGGGAAGGGCAATGAGCAGTTCTTC
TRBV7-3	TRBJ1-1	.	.	CASSFGENTEAFF	TGTGCCAGCAGCTTTGGAGAAAACACTGAAGCTTTCTTT
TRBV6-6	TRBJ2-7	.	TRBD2	CASSAGLAGEQYF	TGTGCCAGCAGTGCGGGACTAGCGGGGGAGCAGTACTTC
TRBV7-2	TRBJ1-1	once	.	CASSLHSEAFF	TGTGCCAGCAGCTTACACTCTGAAGCTTTCTTT
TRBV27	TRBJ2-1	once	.	CASTDGAEQFF	TGTGCCAGTACCGATGGGGCGGAGCAGTTCTTC
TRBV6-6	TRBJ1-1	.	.	CASSPTGPYMNTEAFF	TGTGCCAGCAGTCCTACAGGGCCCTACATGAACACTGAAGCTTTCTTT
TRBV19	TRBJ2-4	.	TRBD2	CASSLRLAGVLAKNIQYF	TGTGCCAGTAGTCTCCGACTAGCGGGGGTCCTAGCCAAAAACATTCAGTACTTC
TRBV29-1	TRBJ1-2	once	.	CSVEEGRQGSSNYGYTF	TGCAGCGTTGAAGAGGGGAGGCAGGGAAGTTCTAACTATGGCTACACCTTC
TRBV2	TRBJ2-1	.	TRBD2	CASRGAGAWDEQFF	TGTGCCAGCAGAGGAGCGGGGGCCTGGGATGAGCAGTTCTTC